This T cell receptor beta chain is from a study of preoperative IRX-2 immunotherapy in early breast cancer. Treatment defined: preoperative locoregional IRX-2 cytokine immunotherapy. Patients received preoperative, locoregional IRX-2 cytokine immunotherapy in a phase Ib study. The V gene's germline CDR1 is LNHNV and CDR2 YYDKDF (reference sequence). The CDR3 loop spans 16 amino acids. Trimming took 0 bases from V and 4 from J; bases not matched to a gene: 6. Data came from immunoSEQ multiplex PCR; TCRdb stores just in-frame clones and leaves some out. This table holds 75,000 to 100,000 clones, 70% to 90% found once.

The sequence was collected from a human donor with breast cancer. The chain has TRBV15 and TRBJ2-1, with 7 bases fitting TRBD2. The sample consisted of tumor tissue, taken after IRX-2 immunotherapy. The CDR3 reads CATSRDKGTTYNEQFF. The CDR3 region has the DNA TGTGCCACCAGCAGAGATAAGGGGACTACGTACAATGAGCAGTTCTTC.